This paragraph reports one T cell receptor (beta chain). No antigen is known for it. The data stem from a study of monozygotic twins with inflammatory bowel disease (dated by TCRdb to the late 2010s). Study-wide context: The complete study included roughly 30 monozygotic twin pairs: 19 IBD-discordant Danish pairs and nine German pairs, of which four were IBD-concordant and five were IBD-discordant. Within discordant pairs, disease-associated traits were sought mainly by comparing IBD patients with their genetically identical healthy co-twins. Each individual had, on average, about 151 000 unique TCRalpha sequences and 181 000 unique TCRbeta sequences available for analysis. Paper-wide results and their limitations: Repertoire similarity did not differ between concordant and discordant twins, possibly due to limited statistical power. Background noise and inter-individual variability may have been introduced into the repertoires by the differing immunosuppressive treatments among patients. TCRbeta repertoire diversity, by inverse Simpson index, was decreased in IBD patients compared with their healthy co-twins. No single strong signal or clonotype linked to IBD turned up in the results, so the idea that one exists was not supported. Different T cell subtypes could not be distinguished in the analysis. Fewer clonotypes were shared with other individuals by IBD patients than by healthy twins, most markedly in patients showing signs of disease activity.

A 2.5 ml peripheral blood sample was drawn into PAXgene tubes per donor and stored at -80°C. Without any T cell sorting, total RNA was extracted from whole blood using the PAXgene blood miRNA kit on an automated QIAcube. Peripheral blood from monozygotic twin pairs concordant or discordant for inflammatory bowel disease was subjected to deep TCRalpha and TCRbeta repertoire profiling with unique molecular barcoding. For every twin pair, smoking habits were documented, and each individual was categorised as a current, former or never smoker. Taken from cysteine to phenylalanine, the CDR3 has 15 residues. No DNA sequence is on record. CDR1 and CDR2, looked up from the germline V gene, are MGHRA and YSYEKL. Receptor amplification or capture employed 5' RACE. Preparation of each TCR library used approximately 3,200 ng of total RNA. For each sample, cDNA was synthesized in eight separate reactions using SMARTScribe reverse transcriptase. During cDNA synthesis, unique molecular identifiers containing a 6-nucleotide sample barcode were introduced by template switching. TCRalpha and TCRbeta cDNA was amplified by two nested PCRs of approximately 16 and 10 cycles, with bead purification after each PCR. Before amplification, the cDNA was treated with uracil DNA-glycosylase and purified using the QIAquick PCR purification kit. The second PCR added Illumina TruSeq-compatible adapters along with sample-specific barcodes. TapeStation and Qubit were used to check library quality and concentration, and roughly 4.9 ng of each library was pooled. Pooled libraries were sequenced on an Illumina HiSeq2500 single-index Rapid Run with 2 x 100 bp reads and custom sequencing primers. Regarding the original processing steps: PCR and sequencing errors were corrected by UMI-based consensus assembly using MiGEC version 1.2.6. V(D)J alignment, clonotype assembly and CDR3 extraction were performed with MiXCR version 2.1.1. Gene usage, clonotype sharing and MAIT/NKT TCR abundance were normalised by analysing the top 1000, 10 000 and 20 000 clonotypes per sample. Diversity was computed as the inverse Simpson index with the vegan R package after downsampling to 27 000 UMIs. Paired Mann-Whitney U tests were applied to discordant twin pairs, and Benjamini-Hochberg correction was used for multiple testing. Each entry corresponds to one CDR3 protein sequence from reads that TCRdb reprocessed, and DNA is not given. In this record, the V and J calls reflect TCRdb's handling and not the investigators' own analysis. This sample's table lists more than 350,000 distinct CDR3 sequences. More than 2% of the sample lies in the top ten.

The sequence was obtained from a human donor with ulcerative colitis or Crohn's disease, or a healthy co-twin of an affected twin (not recorded which). The rearrangement joined TRBV4-1 to TRBJ2-1. Sequenced: blood. The CDR3 protein is CASSPLVRSYNEQFF.